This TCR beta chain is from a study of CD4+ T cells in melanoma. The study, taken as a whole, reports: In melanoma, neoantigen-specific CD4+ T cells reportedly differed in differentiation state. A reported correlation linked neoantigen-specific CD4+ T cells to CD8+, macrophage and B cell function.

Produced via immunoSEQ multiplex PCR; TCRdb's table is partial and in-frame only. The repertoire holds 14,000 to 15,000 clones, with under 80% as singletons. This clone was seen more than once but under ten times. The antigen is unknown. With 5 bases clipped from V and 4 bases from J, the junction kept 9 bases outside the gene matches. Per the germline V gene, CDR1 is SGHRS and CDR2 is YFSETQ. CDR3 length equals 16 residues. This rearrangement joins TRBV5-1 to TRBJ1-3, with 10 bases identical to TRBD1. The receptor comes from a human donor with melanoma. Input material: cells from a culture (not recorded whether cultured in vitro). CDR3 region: CASSSGTGEGGNTIYF. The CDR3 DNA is TGCGCCAGCAGTTCAGGGACAGGGGAAGGCGGAAACACCATATATTTT.